This T cell receptor (beta chain) stems from a study of cytomegalovirus exposure and HLA in healthy donors. The PCR used 60 Vbeta and 13 Jbeta primers. This table comes from immunoSEQ multiplex PCR, and its TCRdb copy is limited to in-frame clones, with some not included. The data contain 130,000 to 150,000 clones, around 77% of them seen just once; the ten biggest clones take up less than 8%. There were likely unrecorded immune exposures, though donors were nominally healthy when sampled. CDR3 length: 14 amino acids. The ends were cut back, 2 bases at V and 2 bases at J, with 10 bases in the middle. CDR1 is MDHEN and CDR2 is SYDVKM in the germline V gene.

Source material: PBMCs. This TCR was recovered from a woman between 35 and 50 years old in good health and CMV-seropositive. The chain couples TRBV28 to TRBJ2-7; D possibly corresponds to TRBD1 (5 bases). CDR3 region: CASSLAGRTYEQYF. CDR3 nucleotides: TGTGCCAGCAGTTTAGCAGGGCGTACCTACGAGCAGTACTTC.